This TCR beta chain stems from a study of blood T cell repertoires in COVID-19. At the level of the study: PBMCs, B-cell-depleted T cells, or T cells provided the cDNA or gDNA that made up the material.

Everyone who took part was roughly 18 to 100 years old, and they came from over 20 US areas. Membership in each cohort depended on participant-reported clinical history. In the authors' workflow: Estimation of nucleated cell counts relied on the amplification of reference gene primers. The repertoire was sequenced with immunoSEQ multiplex PCR; TCRdb's copy has only in-frame clones and lacks some. V, J and clone size reflect that table, while D and trimming were determined from the DNA. This repertoire shows around 340,000 clones, 80% to 90% found once; its top ten account for roughly 4%. The CDR3 spans 12 residues. Trimming pared 7 bases from V and 2 bases from J, leaving 8 bases between. Germline V gene sequence: CDR1 MRHNA, CDR2 SNTAGT.

The sequencing sample was made of PBMCs or T cells enriched from blood (not recorded which). The chain combines TRBV6-4 with TRBJ2-5; D is undetermined. This clonotype originated in a woman aged 40 to 50 with acute COVID-19. As DNA, the CDR3 is TGTGCCAGCATGGCGGAGCAAGAGACCCAGTACTTC. It codes for CASMAEQETQYF.